This T cell receptor (beta chain) originates from a study of T cell repertoires in cytomegalovirus infection. In the study overall: Indications of both CMV infection and matching HLA type were provided by public TCR beta signatures.

TCRdb re-derived calls from the reads in MiXCR, one entry per CDR3 protein. Of 290,000 or so distinct CDR3 sequences detected, about 25% appear once; the ten largest clones hold around 14%. This clonotype was counted between two and nine times. The antigen is undetermined. An end of the junction differs from the germline gene, which may be a read error. Study-wide results and limits: Dominant in the ex vivo response were TCR beta clonotypes restricted by HLA-C and specific for CMV.

The CDR3 has 13 amino acids. Germline V CDR1 and CDR2: SGHTA, FQGNSA. Sequencing input: PBMCs. The clonotype comes from a human donor in good health (CMV status not recorded). Some clones in this sample may be carry-over from other donors' samples. The chain couples TRBV7-2 to TRBJ1-1; the match to TRBD1 covers 9 bases. The CDR3: CASSSPGQGGSIF. Written as DNA, the CDR3 is TGTGCCAGCAGCTCCCCGGGACAGGGTGGCTCAATCTTT.